This T cell receptor beta chain originates from a study of T cell clones after liver transplantation. The overall study: Liver transplant recipients had immunosuppression withdrawal attempted within 2 years. Broader study findings: Circulating graft-donor-reactive CD4 TCRbeta sequences fell significantly post-transplant in 5 of 8 subjects. Graft donor-reactive T cells possibly entered the graft instead of undergoing deletion.

A remark on this clone: Its antigen is unidentified.

The repertoire was sequenced with immunoSEQ multiplex PCR; TCRdb's copy has only in-frame clones and lacks some. The sample carries roughly 120,000 clones, about nine tenths recorded once. The CDR3 has 16 amino acids. The germline V gene encodes CDR1 SGHVS and CDR2 FQNEAQ. The trim removed 5 bases at V and 6 bases at J, leaving 8 bases unmatched. The chain is built from TRBV7-8 and TRBJ2-3, with TRBD2 matching 13 bases. The receptor's source is a human patient who received a liver transplant. Part of the T cells may come from the graft donor. Sequenced here: CD4+ T cells from blood, sampled 12 months after liver transplant. CDR3 nucleotides: TGTGCCAGCAGCCTACGGACTAGCGGGAGTCGGGATACGCAGTATTTT. It codes for CASSLRTSGSRDTQYF.